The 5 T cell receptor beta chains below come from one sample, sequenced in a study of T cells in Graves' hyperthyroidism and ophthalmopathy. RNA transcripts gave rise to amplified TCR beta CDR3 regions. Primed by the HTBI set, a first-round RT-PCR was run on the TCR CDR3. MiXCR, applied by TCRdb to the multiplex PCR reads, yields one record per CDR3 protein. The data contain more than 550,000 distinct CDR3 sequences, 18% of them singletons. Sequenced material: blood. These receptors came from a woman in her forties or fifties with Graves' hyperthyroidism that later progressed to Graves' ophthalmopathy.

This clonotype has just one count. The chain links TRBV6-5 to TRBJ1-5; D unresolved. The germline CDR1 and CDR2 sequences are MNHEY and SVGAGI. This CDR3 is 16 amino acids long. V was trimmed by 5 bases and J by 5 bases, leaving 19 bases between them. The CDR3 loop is CASSNPPVRGHQPQHF. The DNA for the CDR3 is TGTGCCAGCAGTAACCCCCCGGTCCGGGGTCATCAGCCCCAGCATTTT.

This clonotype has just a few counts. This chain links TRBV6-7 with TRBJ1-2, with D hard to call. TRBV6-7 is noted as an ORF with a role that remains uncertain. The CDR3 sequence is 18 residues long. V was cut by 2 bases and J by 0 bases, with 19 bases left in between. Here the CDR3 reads CASSYTLSLRWANYGYTF. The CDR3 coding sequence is TGTGCCAGCAGTTACACGCTCTCTCTTAGGTGGGCTAACTATGGCTACACCTTC.

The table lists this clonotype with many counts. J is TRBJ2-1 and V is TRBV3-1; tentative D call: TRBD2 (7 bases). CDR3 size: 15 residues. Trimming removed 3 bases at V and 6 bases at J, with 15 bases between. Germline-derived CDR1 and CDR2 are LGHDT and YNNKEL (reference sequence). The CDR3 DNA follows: TGTGCCAGCAGCCACCTCCATCGGGGGGCCAATGAGCAGTTCTTC. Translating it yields CASSHLHRGANEQFF.

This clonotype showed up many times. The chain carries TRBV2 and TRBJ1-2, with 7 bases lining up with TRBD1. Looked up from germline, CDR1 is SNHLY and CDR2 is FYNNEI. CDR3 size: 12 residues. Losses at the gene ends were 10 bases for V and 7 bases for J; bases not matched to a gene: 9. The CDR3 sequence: CATRGQASGYTF. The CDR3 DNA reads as TGTGCCACCCGTGGACAGGCCTCTGGCTACACCTTC.

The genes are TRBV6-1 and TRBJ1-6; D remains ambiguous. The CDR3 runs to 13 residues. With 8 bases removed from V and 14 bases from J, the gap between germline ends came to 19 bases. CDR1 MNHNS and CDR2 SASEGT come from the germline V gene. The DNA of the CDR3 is TGTGCCAGCCGTGTGACCGTCGAAGCGTCCCTCCACTTT. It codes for CASRVTVEASLHF.